Sequencing of this T cell receptor (beta chain) was carried out in a study of T cell responses to AZD1222 COVID-19 vaccine. V dropped 1 base and J dropped 4 bases, with 7 bases sitting between them. This CDR3 has 13 residues. Germline CDR1 and CDR2: LGHDT and YNNKEL (reference sequence). The count of this clone is one. Its antigen remains unidentified. Data came from immunoSEQ multiplex PCR; TCRdb stores just in-frame clones and leaves some out. Counted here are more than 70,000 clones, about 88% occurring once; the ten biggest clones make up roughly 4.2%. General study points: In the spike-specific TCR repertoire, nearly half reportedly target unmutated variant regions. Vaccination with two AZD1222 doses was followed by a rise in Spike-specific TCR breadth and depth. Most donors were white British and more were female, and clonal diversity was possibly underestimated. Among those given AZD1222, only five or six were seropositive at baseline.

The TCR comes from an adult in good health. The chain is built from TRBV3-1 (or the pseudogene TRBV3-2) and TRBJ1-2; tentatively, D is TRBD1 (5 bases). Sequences were derived from peripheral blood, sampled on day 0 of AZD1222 vaccination. Written as DNA, the CDR3 is TGTGCCAGCAGCCAAGGGGGCAGCTATGGCTACACCTTC. The encoded protein is CASSQGGSYGYTF.